Listed here are 19 T cell receptor beta chains from one sample, sequenced in a study of graft-versus-host responses after intestinal transplantation (TCRdb year 2021). Library preparation was by the immunoSEQ multiplex PCR assay. The immuneACCESS repertoire file appears here via TCRdb, limited to in-frame rearrangements. These files lack a portion of the clones; in checked studies, under half of the deficit traces to unresolved V genes, and the cause of the others is not known. In all, the sample holds about 40,000 clones, and 80% to 95% of those were seen once. The top ten hold 3.6% of the sample. Material: PBMCs, obtained 700 to 850 days after intestinal transplantation. These receptors all come from a human patient who received an intestinal transplant, so some T cells may come from the graft donor.

V usage is TRBV2 and J usage is TRBJ2-5; a possible D gene is TRBD2 (5 bases). The CDR3 is 12 residues long. Germline CDR1 reads SNHLY; CDR2 reads FYNNEI. V lost 6 bases and J 4 bases, leaving 9 bases between the germline ends. CDR3 bases: TGTGCCAGCAGACAAGAGGGAGAGACCCAGTACTTC. This encodes CASRQEGETQYF.

The chain has TRBV19 and TRBJ2-2; either TRBD1 or TRBD2 may supply D (5 bases each). Germline CDR1 is LNHDA and CDR2 is SQIVND (reference sequence). Trimming pared 4 bases from V and 3 bases from J, leaving 15 bases between. The CDR3 consists of 16 residues. The CDR3 sequence is CASSSPPGPYTGELFF. The CDR3 DNA is TGTGCCAGTAGTAGCCCGCCGGGGCCCTACACCGGGGAGCTGTTTTTT.

This chain's CDR3 is CASSSPGADTQYF. The CDR3 DNA reads TGTGCCAGCAGCTCGCCCGGCGCGGATACGCAGTATTTT. This chain uses TRBV7-7 with TRBJ2-3; D remains unclear. The germline gives CDR1 SSHAT, CDR2 FNYEAQ (reference sequence). This CDR3 contains 13 residues. Trimming removed 4 bases from V and 6 bases from J, with 11 bases in between.

This chain uses TRBV30 with TRBJ1-1, with D perhaps TRBD1 (5 bases). Germline V gene sequence: CDR1 GTSNPN, CDR2 SVGIG (reference sequence). The CDR3 runs to 11 residues. V lost 2 bases and J 8 bases, leaving 9 bases between the germline ends. CDR3 DNA sequence: TGTGCCTGGAGTACCAGGACAGAAGCTTTCTTT. The encoded protein is CAWSTRTEAFF.

This rearrangement joins TRBV7-5 to TRBJ2-1; the D call in the table, TRBD2, was not verified against the DNA. TRBV7-5 is an annotated pseudogene. CDR3 size: 13 residues. The CDR3 DNA is TGTGCCGGCAGGGCGGGGAGGGCAGGAGAGCAGTTCTTC. It codes for CAGRAGRAGEQFF.

This clone was recorded only once. The rearrangement joins TRBV5-1 to TRBJ2-5; TRBD2 agrees at 16 bases. V lost 6 bases and J lost 5; bases outside the gene matches: 10. This CDR3 is 17 amino acids long. In germline, CDR1 is SGHRS, CDR2 YFSETQ. Written as DNA, the CDR3 is TGCGCCAGCACTCCCGGGACTAGCGGGAGGGCCGTGGAGACCCAGTACTTC. Residues: CASTPGTSGRAVETQYF.

The rearrangement joins TRBV6-6 to TRBJ1-3; D gene unclear. Germline V lookup: CDR1 MNHNY, CDR2 SVGAGI (reference sequence). V was clipped by 4 bases and J by 1 base, with 11 bases between them. The CDR3 runs to 15 residues. The CDR3 nucleotides read TGTGCCAGCAGTTCCCTCACAGAATCTGGAAACACCATATATTTT. This translates into CASSSLTESGNTIYF.

V usage is TRBV30 and J usage is TRBJ2-3, with TRBD2 as a possible D gene (5 bases). V lost 1 base and J 6 bases, leaving 11 bases between the germline ends. From germline, CDR1 is GTSNPN and CDR2 SVGIG (reference sequence). The CDR3 runs to 13 residues. The CDR3 nucleotides read TGTGCCTGGAGTGGTAAGGGAGCCGATACGCAGTATTTT. This codes for CAWSGKGADTQYF.

This clone was detected once. This rearrangement joins TRBV6-5 to TRBJ2-2; possibly TRBD2 for D (6 bases). CDR3 length equals 14 residues. V gave up 2 bases and J gave up 4 bases, with 8 bases separating them. In germline, CDR1 is MNHEY, CDR2 SVGAGI. CDR3 DNA sequence: TGTGCCAGCAGTTACCCCGGGGGCACCGGGGAGCTGTTTTTT. Translated: CASSYPGGTGELFF.

DNA of the CDR3: TGTGCCAGCAGCCAAGGGTCGGCTCTGAAAGAGACCCAGTACTTC. It specifies CASSQGSALKETQYF. The chain joins TRBV4-2 to TRBJ2-5; D gene unclear. Germline V gene sequence: CDR1 LGHNA, CDR2 YNFKEQ. V was shortened by 1 base and J by 3 bases, with 12 bases between the two germline ends. The CDR3 covers 15 residues.

This clone was seen a few times. V usage is TRBV19 and J usage is TRBJ2-2, with D possibly called TRBD1 or TRBD2 (5 bases each). In germline, CDR1 is LNHDA, CDR2 SQIVND (reference sequence). The CDR3 has 15 amino acids. The ends were cut back, 7 bases at V and 4 bases at J, with 16 bases in the middle. CDR3 in amino acids: CASTIGRGGTGELFF. The CDR3 region has the DNA TGTGCCAGTACCATCGGGCGTGGGGGCACCGGGGAGCTGTTTTTT.

V usage is TRBV7-9 and J usage is TRBJ2-7, with D tentatively TRBD2 (6 bases). The CDR3 totals 14 residues. V was trimmed by 5 bases and J by 2 bases, leaving 13 bases between them. Looked up from germline, CDR1 is SEHNR and CDR2 is FQNEAQ (reference sequence). CDR3 nucleotide sequence: TGTGCCAGCAGCGGCGGGGCAGGGACCTACGAGCAGTACTTC. Its protein is CASSGGAGTYEQYF.

The J gene is TRBJ2-4, the V gene TRBV6-6; D is possibly TRBD2 (6 bases). Germline-derived CDR1 and CDR2 are MNHNY and SVGAGI (reference sequence). V was trimmed by 10 bases and J by 2 bases, leaving 12 bases between them. The CDR3 covers 13 residues. CDR3 in DNA: TGTGCCACCTCGGGGAGGCCCAAAAACATTCAGTACTTC. Translation gives CATSGRPKNIQYF.

The rearrangement uses TRBV4-1 and TRBJ1-1; D is unresolved. This CDR3 has 15 amino acids. Germline V CDR1 and CDR2: MGHRA, YSYEKL. V gave up 3 bases and J gave up 1 base, with 12 bases separating them. CDR3 sequence (DNA): TGCGCCAGCAGCCATCCCGTCGTGGAGAACACTGAAGCTTTCTTT. It translates to CASSHPVVENTEAFF.

J is TRBJ2-2 and V is TRBV7-3; 7 nucleotides line up with TRBD2. This CDR3 region has 15 residues. Germline V gives CDR1 SGHTA, CDR2 FQGTGA. V lost 1 base and J lost 5; bases outside the gene matches: 4. The CDR3 reads CASSLMGGSTGELFF. The CDR3 DNA reads TGTGCCAGCAGCTTAATGGGCGGGAGTACCGGGGAGCTGTTTTTT.

The chain combines TRBV12-5 with TRBJ2-1; 7 bases are a match to TRBD1. Trimming removed 6 bases from V and 7 bases from J; junction bases left unmatched: 3. The germline gives CDR1 LGHNT, CDR2 FRNRAP. The CDR3 loop spans 12 amino acids. CDR3: CASGPTGNEQFF. DNA for the CDR3: TGTGCTAGTGGCCCGACAGGGAATGAGCAGTTCTTC.

This sequence joins TRBV7-9 and TRBJ2-7; TRBD1 might be the D (6 bases). Trimming took off 6 bases at V and 4 bases at J, with 31 bases between the two ends. Germline CDR1 reads SEHNR; CDR2 reads FQNEAQ (reference sequence). This CDR3 has 19 residues. CDR3 DNA sequence: TGTGCCAGCAGAGGTGAAAGTCCCAAAACAGGGCCCCCATCTTACGAGCAGTACTTC. This sequence encodes CASRGESPKTGPPSYEQYF. Variable domain in full (rest from reference TRBV7-9 and TRBJ2-7): DTGVSQNPRHKITKRGQNVTFRCDPISEHNRLYWYRQTLGQGPEFLTYFQNEAQLEKSRLLSDRFSAERPKGSFSTLEIQRTEQGDSAMYLCASRGESPKTGPPSYEQYFGPGTRLTVT.

V gene TRBV6-6 combines with J gene TRBJ2-7; no firm D call. The CDR3 runs to 14 residues. In germline, CDR1 is MNHNY, CDR2 SVGAGI (reference sequence). The V gene lost 0 bases and the J gene lost 1 base, with 7 bases spanning the gap. The CDR3 loop is CASSYSGLSYEQYF. The DNA of the CDR3 is TGTGCCAGCAGTTACTCGGGCTTATCCTACGAGCAGTACTTC.

This rearrangement joins TRBV19 to TRBJ1-5; the D gene is possibly TRBD1 (6 bases). The germline V gene has CDR1 LNHDA and CDR2 SQIVND (reference sequence). V dropped 8 bases and J dropped 3 bases, with 17 bases sitting between them. The CDR3 runs 15 residues. The CDR3, as DNA: TGTGCCAGTTCTCCGGGACAAAGTTTCAATCAGCCCCAGCATTTT. It codes for CASSPGQSFNQPQHF.